Presented here are 20 T cell receptor beta chains from one specimen sequenced in a study of tumor-infiltrating lymphocytes in primary liver carcinoma (dated by TCRdb to the late 2010s). RNA from unsorted whole blood was extracted with TRIzol reagent, and germline DNA was obtained with the DNeasy Blood & Tissue kit. These reads were obtained on an Illumina HiSeq 2500. Starting from approximately 0.5 ug total RNA, TCRbeta-specific cDNA was produced by reverse transcription with a constant-region primer and ProtoScript II reverse transcriptase. Three nested multiplex PCR rounds, following a slightly modified ARM-PCR procedure, were used to build the TCRbeta libraries. Each of the first two PCR rounds ran for roughly 9 cycles using multiplex TRBV1-TRBV30 forward primers together with a Cbeta reverse primer. In TCRdb, the public reads were trimmed at Q25 with fastp and aligned with MiXCR, with productive beta chains retained. Every CDR3 protein is listed once, alongside the most common genes and DNA of its rows. This sample comprises about 330,000 distinct CDR3 sequences, about 61% of them detected only once. The top ten clones comprise 5% to 6.5% of the sample.

Sequencing input: peripheral blood. The receptors here all came from a man in his forties with primary liver carcinoma and hepatitis B virus infection.

As to this clonotype: A much bigger clone sits one base away, suggesting this may be a read error. The genes are TRBV6-2 or TRBV6-3 and TRBJ2-1, with 9 bases aligning to TRBD1. CDR1 is MNHEY and CDR2 is SVGEGT in the germline V gene. This CDR3 comprises 14 residues. The CDR3 is CASSNRQGVNDQFF. Here the CDR3 DNA reads TGTGCCAGCAGCAACCGACAGGGGGTGAATGATCAGTTCTTC.

Comment on this clonotype: A read error may account for a junction end that differs from germline. This chain links TRBV5-1 with TRBJ2-5; D is tentatively TRBD1 or TRBD2 (6 bases each). CDR3 length: 16 amino acids. CDR1 and CDR2 (germline): SGHRS, YFSETQ. The CDR3 loop is CASSWGVRGRQETQYF. As DNA, the CDR3 is TGCGCCAGCAGCTGGGGAGTCCGGGGGCGGCAGGAGACCCAATACTTC. Together with reference TRBV5-1 and TRBJ2-5, the CDR3 gives the full variable domain: KAGVTQTPRYLIKTRGQQVTLSCSPISGHRSVSWYQQTPGQGLQFLFEYFSETQRNKGNFPGRFSGRQFSNSRSEMNVSTLELGDSALYLCASSWGVRGRQETQYFGPGTRLLVL.

As concerns this clonotype: This may come from a read error, since a much larger clone is one base off. This sequence joins TRBV7-8 and TRBJ2-7, with D perhaps given as TRBD1 or TRBD2 (5 bases each). Trimming pared 5 bases from V and 6 bases from J, leaving 17 bases between. CDR1 SGHVS and CDR2 FQNEAQ come from the germline V gene. The CDR3 is made up of 14 amino acids. CDR3 loop: CASSPRGRAFEQYF. The CDR3 DNA sequence: TGTGCCAGCAGCCCCCGGGGCAGGGCTTTCGAGCAGTACTTC.

This chain joins TRBV30 and TRBJ2-3; possibly TRBD2 for D (6 bases). The CDR3 is made up of 15 amino acids. The ends were cut back, 2 bases at V and 0 bases at J, with 12 bases in the middle. Germline CDR1 GTSNPN, CDR2 SVGIG (reference sequence). The CDR3 coding sequence is TGTGCCTGGAGTTTGGGCGGGATTAGCACAGATACGCAGTATTTT. It is translated as CAWSLGGISTDTQYF.

This clonotype was found many times. CDR3 nucleotide sequence: TGCGCCAGCAGCCTTCTGGGAGAGGCTTTCTTT. Its protein is CASSLLGEAFF. This sequence joins TRBV10-2 and TRBJ1-1; D gene uncertain. The germline gives CDR1 WSHSY, CDR2 SAAADI. The CDR3 covers 11 residues. Trimming left V 6 bases short and J 11 bases short, with 13 bases between.

As to this clonotype: A junction end diverges from the germline sequence, so it may reflect a read error. The chain is built from TRBV11-2 and TRBJ2-5; TRBD1 aligns across 7 bases. Germline V gene sequence: CDR1 SGHAT, CDR2 FQNNGV. The CDR3 sequence is 15 residues long. This CDR3 is CASSLDRGSSETQYF. As DNA, the CDR3 is TGTGCCAGCAGCTTAGACAGGGGGTCCTCAGAGACTCAGTACTTC.

As to this clonotype: Relative to the germline gene, one junction end is altered; a read error may explain this. The rearrangement joins TRBV20-1 to TRBJ2-2; a weak D match, TRBD2 (5 bases). Germline V lookup: CDR1 DFQATT, CDR2 SNEGSKA (reference sequence). The CDR3 is 14 residues long. The CDR3 region has the DNA TGCAGTGCCCTTACCGACTCGAACACCGGGGAACTGTTTTTT. Residues: CSALTDSNTGELFF.

This clonotype has a count of ten or more. The chain links TRBV11-2 to TRBJ2-3; 10 bases line up with TRBD2. This CDR3 comprises 16 residues. After removal of 4 bases from V and 5 bases from J, the junction contained 9 bases not matched to a gene. In germline, CDR1 is SGHAT, CDR2 FQNNGV. The CDR3 reads CASSSPSGRFLDTQYF. The CDR3 nucleotides read TGTGCCAGCAGCTCTCCTAGCGGGAGATTTCTAGATACGCAGTATTTT.

Remarks on this clonotype: One junction end disagrees with the germline gene, perhaps due to a read error. This sequence joins TRBV11-2 and TRBJ2-1; D gene uncertain. This CDR3 has 13 residues. Looked up from germline, CDR1 is SGHAT and CDR2 is FQNNGV. The CDR3 reads CASSIDLGDEQFF. Here the CDR3 DNA reads TGTGCCAGCAGCATAGATCTTGGGGATGAGCAGTTCTTC.

As concerns this clonotype: Because the CDR3 is missing its conserved closing phenylalanine or tryptophan, this is likely a read error. The rearrangement links TRBV4-3 to TRBJ1-2; D uncertain. The germline V gene encodes CDR1 LGHNA and CDR2 YSLEER. CDR3 length: 16 residues. V was trimmed by 4 bases and J by 0 bases, leaving 15 bases between them. CDR3 nucleotides: TGCGCCAGCAGCCTCTCCCCGGTGGCCGCTAACTATGGCTACACCCCC. Amino acids: CASSLSPVAANYGYTP.

The chain couples TRBV30 to TRBJ2-5; D is possibly TRBD1 or TRBD2 (6 bases each). The CDR3 is made up of 16 amino acids. Germline assignment: CDR1 GTSNPN and CDR2 SVGIG (reference sequence). Trimming pared 1 base from V and 5 bases from J, leaving 20 bases between. In DNA, the CDR3 is TGTGCCTGGAGTGCGGTAGGGGGAGGTCTATGGGAGACCCAGTACTTC. Residues: CAWSAVGGGLWETQYF.

As concerns this clonotype: This may come from a read error, since a much larger clone is one base off. The gene calls are TRBV28 and TRBJ2-1; the match to TRBD2 covers 12 bases. The CDR3 runs to 16 residues. CDR1 is MDHEN and CDR2 is SYDVKM in the germline V gene. Unmatched junction bases numbered 9, after V lost 4 bases and J lost 8 bases. As DNA, the CDR3 is TGTGCCAGCAGTTCTTGGACTAGCGGGACGGCCGATGAGCAGTTCTTC. This translates into CASSSWTSGTADEQFF.

The chain has TRBV5-8 and TRBJ2-3, with a tentative D call TRBD2 (5 bases). CDR1 is SGHTS and CDR2 is YDEGEE in the germline V gene. The length of the CDR3 is 15 residues. Trimming shortened V by 7 bases and J by 3 bases, and 18 bases separated the two germline ends. For the CDR3, the DNA is TGTGCCAGCGGATACCACGGAGGAGGAACAGATACGCAGTATTTT. It translates to CASGYHGGGTDTQYF. Full variable domain (missing parts from reference TRBV5-8 and TRBJ2-3): EAGVTQSPTHLIKTRGQQATLRCSPISGHTSVYWYQQALGLGLQFLLWYDEGEERNRGNFPPRFSGRQFPNYSSELNVNALELEDSALYLCASGYHGGGTDTQYFGPGTRLTVL.

This clonotype was observed a single time. This chain uses TRBV11-2 with TRBJ2-3; 15 bases agree with TRBD2. The ends lost 5 bases at V and 6 bases at J; junction bases unmatched: 12. This CDR3 has 18 amino acids. The V gene's germline CDR1 is SGHAT and CDR2 FQNNGV. CDR3 loop: CASSQGLAGGQTRDTQYF. CDR3 nucleotide sequence: TGTGCCAGCAGCCAGGGACTAGCGGGAGGTCAAACCAGGGATACGCAGTATTTT.

The CDR3 coding sequence is TGTGCCAGCAGCGTGAACGAGGGGATCAACGGGGAGCTGTTTTTT. Translation: CASSVNEGINGELFF. The genes are TRBV5-4 and TRBJ2-2; D may correspond to TRBD1 or TRBD2 (5 bases each). The V gene's germline CDR1 is SGHNT and CDR2 YYREEE (reference sequence). With 4 bases removed from V and 7 bases from J, the gap between germline ends came to 17 bases. The CDR3 runs to 15 residues. The entire variable domain, with the rest obtained from reference TRBV5-4 and TRBJ2-2, is as follows: ETGVTQSPTHLIKTRGQQVTLRCSSQSGHNTVSWYQQALGQGPQFIFQYYREEENGRGNFPPRFSGLQFPNYSSELNVNALELDDSALYLCASSVNEGINGELFFGEGSRLTVL.

The chain joins TRBV28 to TRBJ2-2, with unresolved D. This CDR3 region has 12 residues. Germline V lookup: CDR1 MDHEN, CDR2 SYDVKM. Trimming took off 2 bases at V and 7 bases at J, with 5 bases between the two ends. The CDR3 region has the DNA TGTGCCAGCAGTTTAGTCGGCGGGGAGCTGTTTTTT. Its protein product is CASSLVGGELFF. Filled out from reference TRBV28 and TRBJ2-2, the complete variable domain reads DVKVTQSSRYLVKRTGEKVFLECVQDMDHENMFWYRQDPGLGLRLIYFSYDVKMKEKGDIPEGYSVSREKKERFSLILESASTNQTSMYLCASSLVGGELFFGEGSRLTVL.

A remark on this clonotype: Because it lacks the conserved phenylalanine or tryptophan at the end, this CDR3 is likely a read error. V and J are TRBV11-2 and TRBJ2-7; weak D call: TRBD1 (6 bases). Germline-derived CDR1 and CDR2 are SGHAT and FQNNGV. This CDR3 has 15 amino acids. The CDR3 here is CASSLDSSATYEQYL. In DNA form, the CDR3 reads TGTGCCAGTAGCTTGGACAGTTCCGCAACCTACGAGCAGTACCTC.

The chain is built from TRBV7-9 and TRBJ1-1; TRBD1 is a possible D gene (5 bases). The germline CDR1 and CDR2 sequences are SEHNR and FQNEAQ (reference sequence). V lost 3 bases and J 4 bases, leaving 12 bases between the germline ends. The CDR3 sequence is 14 residues long. The CDR3 is CASSFVGEGTEAFF. CDR3 nucleotide sequence: TGTGCCAGCAGCTTTGTGGGGGAGGGCACTGAAGCTTTCTTT.

The table lists this clonotype with a count of one. J is TRBJ2-3 and V is TRBV5-6; D perhaps matches TRBD1 (7 bases). Germline CDR1 reads SGHDT; CDR2 reads YYEEEE. The ends were cut back, 1 base at V and 1 base at J, with 13 bases in the middle. This CDR3 contains 16 residues. CDR3 in DNA: TGTGCCAGCAGCTTGTATGACAGGGAGGGCACAGATACGCAGTATTTT. Translating gives CASSLYDREGTDTQYF.

For this clonotype: Lacking the conserved final phenylalanine or tryptophan, this CDR3 likely reflects a read error. The chain links TRBV6-5 to TRBJ2-7, with a weak D call TRBD1 (6 bases). The CDR3 sequence is 13 residues long. Trimming removed 5 bases from V and 1 base from J, with 9 bases in between. Germline V gene sequence: CDR1 MNHEY, CDR2 SVGAGI. The CDR3 reads CASSHRESYEQYL. CDR3 sequence (DNA): TGTGCCAGCAGTCACAGGGAATCCTACGAGCAGTACCTC.